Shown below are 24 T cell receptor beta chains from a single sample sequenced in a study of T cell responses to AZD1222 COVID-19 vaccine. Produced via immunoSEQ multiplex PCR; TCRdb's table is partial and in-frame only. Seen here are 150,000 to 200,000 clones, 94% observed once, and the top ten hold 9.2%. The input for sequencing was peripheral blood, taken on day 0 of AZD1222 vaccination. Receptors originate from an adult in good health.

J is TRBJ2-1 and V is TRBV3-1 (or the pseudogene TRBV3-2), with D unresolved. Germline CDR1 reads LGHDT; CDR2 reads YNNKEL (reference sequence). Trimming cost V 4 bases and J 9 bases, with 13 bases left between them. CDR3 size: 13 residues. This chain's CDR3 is CASSLAVRGEQFF. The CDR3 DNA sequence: TGTGCCAGCAGCCTGGCCGTGAGAGGTGAGCAGTTCTTC.

CDR3 coding DNA: TGTGCCAGCAGTTTAGGTGGGAGGGGCTATGGCTACACCTTC. Translated, it gives CASSLGGRGYGYTF. J is TRBJ1-2 and V is TRBV28; maybe TRBD1 (5 bases). Deletions cut 2 bases from V and 4 bases from J, with 11 bases between. CDR3 length: 14 amino acids. In germline, CDR1 is MDHEN, CDR2 SYDVKM.

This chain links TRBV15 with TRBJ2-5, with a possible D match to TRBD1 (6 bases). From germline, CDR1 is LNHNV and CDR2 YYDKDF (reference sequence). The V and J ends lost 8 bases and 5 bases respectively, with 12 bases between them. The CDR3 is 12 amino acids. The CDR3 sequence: CATRGGWETQYF. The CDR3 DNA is TGTGCCACCCGAGGGGGTTGGGAGACCCAGTACTTC.

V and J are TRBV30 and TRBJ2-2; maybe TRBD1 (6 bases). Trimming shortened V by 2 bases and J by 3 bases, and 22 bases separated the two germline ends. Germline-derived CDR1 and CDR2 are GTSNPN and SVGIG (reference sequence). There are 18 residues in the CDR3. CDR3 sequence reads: CAWSSGSGALGYTGELFF. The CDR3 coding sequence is TGTGCCTGGAGTTCCGGTTCAGGGGCGCTGGGATACACCGGGGAGCTGTTTTTT.

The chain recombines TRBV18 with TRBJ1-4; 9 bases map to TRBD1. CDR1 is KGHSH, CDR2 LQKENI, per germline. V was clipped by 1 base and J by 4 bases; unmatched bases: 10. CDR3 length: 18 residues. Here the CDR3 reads CASSPLAGTGSLNEKLFF. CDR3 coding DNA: TGTGCCAGCTCACCACTGGCTGGGACAGGGTCCCTTAATGAAAAACTGTTTTTT.

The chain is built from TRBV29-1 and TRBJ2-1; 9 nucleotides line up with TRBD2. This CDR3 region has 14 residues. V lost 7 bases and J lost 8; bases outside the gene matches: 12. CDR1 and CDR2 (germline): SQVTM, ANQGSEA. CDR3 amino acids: CSADSGSSSDEQFF. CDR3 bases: TGCAGCGCAGATAGCGGGAGCTCGTCCGATGAGCAGTTCTTC.

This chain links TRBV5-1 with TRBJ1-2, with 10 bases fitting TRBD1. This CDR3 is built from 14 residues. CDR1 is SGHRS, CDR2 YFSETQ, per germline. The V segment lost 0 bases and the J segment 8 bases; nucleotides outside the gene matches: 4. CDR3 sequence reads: CASSLGQGAIGYTF. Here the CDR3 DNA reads TGCGCCAGCAGCTTGGGACAGGGGGCGATCGGCTACACCTTC.

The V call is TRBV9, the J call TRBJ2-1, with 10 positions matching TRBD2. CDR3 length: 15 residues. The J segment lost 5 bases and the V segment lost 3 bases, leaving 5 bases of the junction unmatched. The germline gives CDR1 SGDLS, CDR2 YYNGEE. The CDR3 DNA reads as TGTGCCAGCAGCGCGGGACTAGCGTCCGACAATGAGCAGTTCTTC. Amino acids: CASSAGLASDNEQFF.

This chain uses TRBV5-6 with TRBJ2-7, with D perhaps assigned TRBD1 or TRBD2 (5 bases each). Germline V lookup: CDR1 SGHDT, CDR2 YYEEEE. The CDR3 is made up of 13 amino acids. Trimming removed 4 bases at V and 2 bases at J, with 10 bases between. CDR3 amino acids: CASSLGTPYEQYF. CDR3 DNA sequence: TGTGCCAGCAGCCTCGGGACCCCCTACGAGCAGTACTTC.

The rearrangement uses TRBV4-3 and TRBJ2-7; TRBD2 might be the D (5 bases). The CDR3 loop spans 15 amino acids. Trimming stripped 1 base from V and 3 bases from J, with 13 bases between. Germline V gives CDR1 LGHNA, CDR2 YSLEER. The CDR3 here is CASSQGGSSSYEQYF. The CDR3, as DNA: TGCGCCAGCAGCCAAGGTGGTTCTAGCAGCTACGAGCAGTACTTC.

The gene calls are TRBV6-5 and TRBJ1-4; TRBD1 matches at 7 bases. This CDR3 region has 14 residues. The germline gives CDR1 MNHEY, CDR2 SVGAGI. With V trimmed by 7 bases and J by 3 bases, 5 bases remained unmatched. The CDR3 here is CASTHQGANEKLFF. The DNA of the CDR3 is TGTGCCAGCACTCACCAGGGGGCTAATGAAAAACTGTTTTTT.

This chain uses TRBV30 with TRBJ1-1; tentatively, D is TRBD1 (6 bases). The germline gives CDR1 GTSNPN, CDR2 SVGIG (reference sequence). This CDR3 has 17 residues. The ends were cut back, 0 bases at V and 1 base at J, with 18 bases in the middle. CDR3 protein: CAWSVQGGRGQNTEAFF. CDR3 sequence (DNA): TGTGCCTGGAGTGTACAAGGGGGTAGGGGCCAGAACACTGAAGCTTTCTTT.

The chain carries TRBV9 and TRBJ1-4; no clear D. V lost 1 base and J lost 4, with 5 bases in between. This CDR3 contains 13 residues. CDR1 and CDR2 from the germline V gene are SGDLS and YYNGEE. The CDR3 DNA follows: TGTGCCAGCAGCGTAAGCGGTAATGAAAAACTGTTTTTT. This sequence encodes CASSVSGNEKLFF.

CDR3 sequence reads: CASSQGLTAGFSYEQYF. CDR3 coding DNA: TGTGCCAGCAGCCAGGGACTGACAGCGGGATTCTCCTACGAGCAGTACTTC. This sequence joins TRBV13 and TRBJ2-7; 7 bases match TRBD2. The trim removed 5 bases at V and 0 bases at J, leaving 13 bases unmatched. This CDR3 has 17 residues. Germline lookup yields CDR1 PRHDT and CDR2 FYEKMQ (reference sequence).

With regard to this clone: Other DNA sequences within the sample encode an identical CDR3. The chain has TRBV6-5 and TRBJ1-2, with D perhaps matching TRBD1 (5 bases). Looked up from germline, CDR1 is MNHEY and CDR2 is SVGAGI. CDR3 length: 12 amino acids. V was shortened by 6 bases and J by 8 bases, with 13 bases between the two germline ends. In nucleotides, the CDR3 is TGTGCCAGCAGCCGCCAGGGAGACGGCTACACCTTC. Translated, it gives CASSRQGDGYTF.

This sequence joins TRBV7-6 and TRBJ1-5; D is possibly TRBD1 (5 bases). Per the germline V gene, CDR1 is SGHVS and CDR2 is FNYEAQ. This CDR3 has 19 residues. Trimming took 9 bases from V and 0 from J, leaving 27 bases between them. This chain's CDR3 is CARKVVTRDGSYSNQPQHF. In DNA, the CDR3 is TGTGCCAGGAAGGTAGTGACAAGGGACGGCTCTTATAGCAATCAGCCCCAGCATTTT.

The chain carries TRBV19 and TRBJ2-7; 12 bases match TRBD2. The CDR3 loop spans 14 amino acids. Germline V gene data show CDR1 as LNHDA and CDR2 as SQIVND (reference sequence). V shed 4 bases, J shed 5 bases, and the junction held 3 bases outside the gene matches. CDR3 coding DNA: TGTGCCAGTAGTACTAGCGGGAGGGCCAACGAGCAGTACTTC. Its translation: CASSTSGRANEQYF.

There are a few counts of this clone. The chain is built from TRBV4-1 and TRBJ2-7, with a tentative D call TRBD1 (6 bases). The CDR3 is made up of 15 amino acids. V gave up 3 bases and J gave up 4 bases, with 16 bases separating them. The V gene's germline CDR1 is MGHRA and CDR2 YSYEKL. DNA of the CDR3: TGCGCCAGCAGCCAGACCGCGACAGGTGGGTACGAGCAGTACTTC. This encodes CASSQTATGGYEQYF.

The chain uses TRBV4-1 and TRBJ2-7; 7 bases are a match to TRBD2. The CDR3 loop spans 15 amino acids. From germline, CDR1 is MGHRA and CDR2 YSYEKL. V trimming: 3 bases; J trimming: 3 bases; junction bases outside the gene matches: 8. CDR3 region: CASSQPASGNYEQYF. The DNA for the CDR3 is TGCGCCAGCAGCCAGCCGGCTAGCGGAAACTACGAGCAGTACTTC.

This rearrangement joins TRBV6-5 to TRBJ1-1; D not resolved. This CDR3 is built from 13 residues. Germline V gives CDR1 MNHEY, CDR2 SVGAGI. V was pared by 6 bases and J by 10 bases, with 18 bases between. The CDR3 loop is CASREAGRAGAFF. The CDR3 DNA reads TGTGCCAGCAGGGAGGCCGGGCGGGCCGGAGCTTTCTTT.

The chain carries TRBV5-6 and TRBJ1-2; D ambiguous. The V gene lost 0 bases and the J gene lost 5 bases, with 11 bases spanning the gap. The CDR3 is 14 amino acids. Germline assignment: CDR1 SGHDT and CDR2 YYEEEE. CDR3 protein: CASSLALAAYGYTF. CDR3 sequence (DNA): TGTGCCAGCAGCTTGGCCCTGGCAGCTTATGGCTACACCTTC.

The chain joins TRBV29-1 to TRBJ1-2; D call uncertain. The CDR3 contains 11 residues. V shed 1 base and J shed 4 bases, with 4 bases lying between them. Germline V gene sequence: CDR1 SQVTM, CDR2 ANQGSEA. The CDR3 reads CSVEGIYGYTF. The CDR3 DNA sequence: TGCAGCGTTGAAGGGATCTATGGCTACACCTTC.

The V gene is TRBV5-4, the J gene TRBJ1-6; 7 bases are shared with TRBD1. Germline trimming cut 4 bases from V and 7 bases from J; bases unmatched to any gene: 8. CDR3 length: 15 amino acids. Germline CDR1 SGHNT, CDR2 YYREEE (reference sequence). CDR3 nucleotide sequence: TGTGCCAGCAGCCTACAGGGGAGGCAAAATTCACCCCTCCACTTT. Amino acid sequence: CASSLQGRQNSPLHF.

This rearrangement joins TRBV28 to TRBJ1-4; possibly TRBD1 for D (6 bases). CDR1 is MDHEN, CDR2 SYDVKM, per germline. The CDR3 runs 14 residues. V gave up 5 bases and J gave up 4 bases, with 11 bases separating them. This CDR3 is CASSPQGINEKLFF. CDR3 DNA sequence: TGTGCCAGCAGTCCGCAGGGGATTAATGAAAAACTGTTTTTT.